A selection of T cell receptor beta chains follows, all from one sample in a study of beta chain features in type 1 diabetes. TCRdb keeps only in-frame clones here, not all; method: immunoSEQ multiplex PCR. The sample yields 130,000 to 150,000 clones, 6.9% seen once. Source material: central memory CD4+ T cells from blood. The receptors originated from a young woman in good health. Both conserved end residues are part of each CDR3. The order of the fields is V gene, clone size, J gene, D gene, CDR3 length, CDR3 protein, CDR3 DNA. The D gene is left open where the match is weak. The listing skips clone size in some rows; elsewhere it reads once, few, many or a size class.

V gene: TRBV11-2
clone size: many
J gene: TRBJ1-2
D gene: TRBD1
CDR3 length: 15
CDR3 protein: CASSSRTGGNYGYTF
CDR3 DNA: TGTGCCAGCAGCTCCCGGACAGGGGGCAACTATGGCTACACCTTC

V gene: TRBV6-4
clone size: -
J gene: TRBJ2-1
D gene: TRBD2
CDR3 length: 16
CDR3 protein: CASRGTTSGRPNEQFF
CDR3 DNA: TGTGCCAGCAGAGGAACAACTAGCGGGAGGCCCAATGAGCAGTTCTTC

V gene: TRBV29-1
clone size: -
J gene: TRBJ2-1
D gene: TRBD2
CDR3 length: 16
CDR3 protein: CSVEDRSGKVSNEQFF
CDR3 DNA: TGCAGCGTTGAAGACCGGAGCGGGAAGGTGAGCAATGAGCAGTTCTTC

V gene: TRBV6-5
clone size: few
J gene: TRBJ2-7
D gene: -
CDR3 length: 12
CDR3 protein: CASSSTGYEQYF
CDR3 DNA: TGTGCCAGCAGTTCGACAGGCTACGAGCAGTACTTC

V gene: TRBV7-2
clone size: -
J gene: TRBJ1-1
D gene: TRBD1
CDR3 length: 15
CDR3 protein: CASRGIQGAAAEAFF
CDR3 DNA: TGTGCCAGCAGGGGAATACAGGGGGCTGCCGCTGAAGCTTTCTTT

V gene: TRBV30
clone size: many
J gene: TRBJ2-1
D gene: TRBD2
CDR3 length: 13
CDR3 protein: CAWSGTSGNEQFF
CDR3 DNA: TGTGCCTGGAGCGGGACTAGCGGCAATGAGCAGTTCTTC

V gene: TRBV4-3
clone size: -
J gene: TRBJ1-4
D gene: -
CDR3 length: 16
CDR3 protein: CASSQDGGGRNEKLFF
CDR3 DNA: TGCGCCAGCAGCCAAGACGGGGGGGGACGGAATGAAAAACTGTTTTTT

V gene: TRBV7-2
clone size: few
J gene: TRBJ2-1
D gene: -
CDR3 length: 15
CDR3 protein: CASSLRRAASDEQFF
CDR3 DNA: TGTGCCAGCAGCTTAAGGAGGGCGGCGTCGGATGAGCAGTTCTTC

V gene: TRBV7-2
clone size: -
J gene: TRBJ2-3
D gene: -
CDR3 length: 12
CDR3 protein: CASSPYTDTQYF
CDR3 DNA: TGTGCCAGCAGCCCCTACACAGATACGCAGTATTTT

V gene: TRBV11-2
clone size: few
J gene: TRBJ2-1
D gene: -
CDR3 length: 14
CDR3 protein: CASRPGTSINEQFF
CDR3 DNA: TGTGCCAGCAGACCCGGGACTTCTATTAATGAGCAGTTCTTC

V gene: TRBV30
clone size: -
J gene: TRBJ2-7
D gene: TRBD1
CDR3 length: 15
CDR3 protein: CAWSALGQTTYEQYF
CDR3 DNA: TGTGCCTGGAGTGCCCTGGGACAGACTACCTACGAGCAGTACTTC

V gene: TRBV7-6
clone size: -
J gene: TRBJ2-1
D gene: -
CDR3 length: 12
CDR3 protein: CASSFSLNEQFF
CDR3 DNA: TGTGCCAGCAGCTTTTCCCTCAATGAGCAGTTCTTC

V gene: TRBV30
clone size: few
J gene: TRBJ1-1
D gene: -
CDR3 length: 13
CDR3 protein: CAWSATGTIGAFF
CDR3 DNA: TGTGCCTGGAGTGCCACCGGGACAATTGGTGCTTTCTTT

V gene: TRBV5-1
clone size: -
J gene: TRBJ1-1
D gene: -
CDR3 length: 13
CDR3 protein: CASSSSGGTEAFF
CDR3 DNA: TGCGCCAGCAGCTCCTCGGGGGGCACTGAAGCTTTCTTT

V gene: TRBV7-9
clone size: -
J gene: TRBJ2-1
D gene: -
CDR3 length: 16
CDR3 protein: CASSPTRASSYNEQFF
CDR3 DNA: TGTGCCAGCAGCCCGACTAGGGCAAGCTCCTACAATGAGCAGTTCTTC

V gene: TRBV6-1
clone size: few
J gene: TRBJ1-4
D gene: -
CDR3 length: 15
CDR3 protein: CASMGPRATNEKLFF
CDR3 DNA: TGTGCCAGCATGGGCCCCAGGGCTACTAATGAAAAACTGTTTTTT

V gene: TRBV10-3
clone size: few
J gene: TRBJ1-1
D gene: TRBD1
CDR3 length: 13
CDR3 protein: CAITLDRVTEAFF
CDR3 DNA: TGTGCCATCACGTTAGACAGGGTCACTGAAGCTTTCTTT

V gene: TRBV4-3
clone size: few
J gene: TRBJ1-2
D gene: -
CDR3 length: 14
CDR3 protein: CASSRSGNGYGYTF
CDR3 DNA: TGCGCCAGCAGCCGCTCCGGTAACGGCTATGGCTACACCTTC

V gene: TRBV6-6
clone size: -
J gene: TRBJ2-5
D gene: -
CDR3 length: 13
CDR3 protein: CASSYFSEETQYF
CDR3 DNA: TGTGCCAGCAGTTACTTTAGCGAAGAGACCCAGTACTTC

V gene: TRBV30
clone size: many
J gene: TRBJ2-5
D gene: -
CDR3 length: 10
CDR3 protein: CAWRRETQYF
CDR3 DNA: TGTGCCTGGAGGCGGGAGACCCAGTACTTC

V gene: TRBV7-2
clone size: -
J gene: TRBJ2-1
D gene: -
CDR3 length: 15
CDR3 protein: CASSLGTGSYNEQFF
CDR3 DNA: TGTGCCAGCAGCTTAGGAACAGGATCCTACAATGAGCAGTTCTTC

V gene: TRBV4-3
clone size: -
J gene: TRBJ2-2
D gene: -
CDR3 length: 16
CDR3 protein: CASSRHGTTNTGELFF
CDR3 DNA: TGCGCCAGCAGCCGCCACGGGACAACGAACACCGGGGAGCTGTTTTTT

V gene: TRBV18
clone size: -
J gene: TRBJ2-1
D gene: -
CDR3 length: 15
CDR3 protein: CASSPLLAGINEQFF
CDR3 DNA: TGTGCCAGCTCACCACTCCTAGCCGGTATCAATGAGCAGTTCTTC

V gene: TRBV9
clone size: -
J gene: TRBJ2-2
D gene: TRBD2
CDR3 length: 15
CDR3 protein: CASSPTSGRSGELFF
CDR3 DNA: TGTGCCAGCAGCCCGACTAGCGGGAGGTCCGGGGAGCTGTTTTTT

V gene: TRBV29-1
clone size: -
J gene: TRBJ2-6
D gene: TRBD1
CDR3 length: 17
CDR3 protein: CSVEDPDRGSGANVLTF
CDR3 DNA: TGCAGCGTTGAAGACCCGGACAGGGGATCTGGGGCCAACGTCCTGACTTTC

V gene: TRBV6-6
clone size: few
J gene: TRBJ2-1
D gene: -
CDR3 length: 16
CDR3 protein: CASSYSTGAARNEQFF
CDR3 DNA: TGTGCCAGCAGTTACTCGACTGGCGCAGCCCGCAATGAGCAGTTCTTC

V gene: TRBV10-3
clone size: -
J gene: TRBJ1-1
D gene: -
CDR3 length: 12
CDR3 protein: CAISRDETEAFF
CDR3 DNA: TGTGCCATCAGCAGGGATGAAACTGAAGCTTTCTTT

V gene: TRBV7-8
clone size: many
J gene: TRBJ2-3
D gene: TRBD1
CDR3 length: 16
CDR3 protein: CASSLGADRGMDTQYF
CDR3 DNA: TGTGCCAGCAGCTTAGGAGCGGACAGGGGGATGGATACGCAGTATTTT